What follows are 28 T cell receptor beta chains derived from one specimen sequenced in a study of vaccination effects on CD4 cells after COVID-19. Sequencing used immunoSEQ multiplex PCR; TCRdb keeps in-frame clones, though not all of them. The top ten clones hold about 1.4% of a sample with 60,000 to 85,000 clones, around 74% of them seen once. Ahead of sequencing, the ViraFEST assay grew antigen-specific CD4+ T cells using viral peptide pools. An approximately ten-day culture period preceded the isolation of CD4+ T cells. BNT162b2 vaccine or mRNA-1273 vaccine was given to participants in two doses. For these receptors, no antigen is known. The sample was CD4+ T cells from PBMCs cultured with HCoV-229E spike peptides, taken after COVID-19 vaccination. The source of these receptors is a human donor who received a COVID-19 vaccine.

The CDR3, as DNA: TGTGCCAGCAGCTTAACCCCATCCTGGGACAATGAGCAGTTCTTC. Translating gives CASSLTPSWDNEQFF. V gene TRBV7-3 combines with J gene TRBJ2-1; D is uncertain. V lost 0 bases, J lost 5 bases, and 11 bases lay in between. The germline gives CDR1 SGHTA, CDR2 FQGTGA. This CDR3 contains 15 residues.

The J gene is TRBJ1-4, the V gene TRBV5-1; D is unclear. Germline V lookup: CDR1 SGHRS, CDR2 YFSETQ. V was clipped by 5 bases and J by 7 bases, with 12 bases between them. The CDR3 is 13 residues long. This chain's CDR3 is CASRSDLSEKLFF. DNA for the CDR3: TGCGCCAGCAGGTCGGATTTAAGTGAAAAACTGTTTTTT.

This rearrangement joins TRBV7-8 to TRBJ2-7; unclear D gene. V dropped 4 bases and J dropped 1 base, with 23 bases sitting between them. The CDR3 totals 18 residues. The germline V gene has CDR1 SGHVS and CDR2 FQNEAQ. The chain's CDR3 is CASSSRTASEGFSYEQYV. CDR3 bases: TGTGCCAGCAGCTCCCGAACAGCCTCTGAAGGGTTTTCCTACGAGCAGTACGTC.

This clone has just one count. This chain links TRBV19 with TRBJ2-2; TRBD1 matches at 7 bases. V lost 9 bases, J lost 4 bases, and 14 bases stayed unmatched. CDR1 is LNHDA, CDR2 SQIVND, per germline (reference sequence). This CDR3 has 16 amino acids. CDR3: CASRKPGQRTTGELFF. In DNA, the CDR3 is TGTGCCAGCCGCAAACCGGGACAGAGAACCACCGGGGAGCTGTTTTTT.

V is TRBV6-5 and J is TRBJ1-4; 9 nucleotides match TRBD1. CDR3 length equals 15 residues. Germline values: CDR1 MNHEY, CDR2 SVGAGI. V trimming: 6 bases; J trimming: 7 bases; junction bases outside the gene matches: 9. The CDR3 DNA reads as TGTGCCAGCAGGGGGGGACAGGGTTTGGGTGAAAAACTGTTTTTT. Translating gives CASRGGQGLGEKLFF.

This clone was recorded a few times. The chain couples TRBV4-1 to TRBJ1-2; D may be TRBD1 (5 bases). V lost 0 bases to trimming and J lost 2 bases, with 10 bases between them. The CDR3 totals 15 residues. Germline CDR1 is MGHRA and CDR2 is YSYEKL. The DNA of the CDR3 is TGCGCCAGCAGCCAAGAATGGGGGACCAACTATGGCTACACCTTC. It is translated as CASSQEWGTNYGYTF.

The CDR3 is CASSYSPADLNSPLHF. In DNA, the CDR3 is TGTGCCAGCAGTTACTCTCCGGCGGACTTGAATTCACCCCTCCACTTT. The genes are TRBV6-5 and TRBJ1-6; D is ambiguous. Germline CDR1 is MNHEY and CDR2 is SVGAGI. The CDR3 runs to 16 residues. V gave up 0 bases and J gave up 7 bases, with 13 bases separating them.

V gene TRBV19 combines with J gene TRBJ2-3; D remains ambiguous. The germline V gene encodes CDR1 LNHDA and CDR2 SQIVND (reference sequence). The CDR3 contains 13 residues. The V end was cut by 5 bases, the J end by 4 bases, with 10 bases between. CDR3 coding DNA: TGTGCCAGTAGTTCGGTCTCGGCAGATACGCAGTATTTT. Its translation is CASSSVSADTQYF.

The J gene is TRBJ2-1, the V gene TRBV5-4; the match to TRBD2 covers 7 bases. V shed 4 bases and J 2 bases; nucleotides not matched to a gene: 6. CDR1 SGHNT and CDR2 YYREEE come from the germline V gene (reference sequence). The CDR3 runs to 15 residues. The CDR3 spells CASSLSGAAYNEQFF. The CDR3 nucleotides read TGTGCCAGCAGCCTAAGCGGGGCCGCCTACAATGAGCAGTTCTTC.

The gene calls are TRBV24-1 and TRBJ1-4, with 8 bases aligning to TRBD1. The CDR3 has 15 amino acids. With V trimmed by 4 bases and J by 5 bases, 5 bases remained unmatched. Germline-derived CDR1 and CDR2 are KGHDR and SFDVKD. CDR3 residues: CATSDGQGLNEKLFF. The CDR3 coding sequence is TGTGCCACCAGTGACGGACAGGGCCTAAATGAAAAACTGTTTTTT.

This clone occurred a few times. The chain links TRBV2 to TRBJ1-2, with a tentative D call TRBD1 (6 bases). V was cut by 6 bases and J by 4 bases, with 15 bases left in between. The CDR3 is 14 amino acids. Germline values: CDR1 SNHLY, CDR2 FYNNEI. Here the CDR3 reads CASRRTVDTYGYTF. CDR3 nucleotide sequence: TGTGCCAGCAGACGGACAGTGGACACCTATGGCTACACCTTC.

This chain joins TRBV7-2 and TRBJ2-5, with 8 bases fitting TRBD1. The CDR3 is 16 residues long. Trimming cost V 4 bases and J 1 base; bases outside gene matches: 8. Germline CDR1 and CDR2: SGHTA and FQGNSA. Here the CDR3 DNA reads TGTGCCAGCAGCTCCTGGACAGGGAATATCCAAGAGACCCAGTACTTC. It yields the protein CASSSWTGNIQETQYF.

The CDR3 DNA reads as TGCGCCAGCACCTTCGGTCCGGGACAGATAAATTCACCCCTCCACTTT. Protein product: CASTFGPGQINSPLHF. This sequence joins TRBV4-1 and TRBJ1-6, with 7 bases matching TRBD1. The length of the CDR3 is 16 residues. Germline CDR1 MGHRA, CDR2 YSYEKL. V gave up 7 bases and J gave up 7 bases; unmatched junction bases: 13.

V gene TRBV3-1 (or the pseudogene TRBV3-2) combines with J gene TRBJ1-4; tentative D call: TRBD1 (6 bases). This CDR3 is built from 15 residues. Germline-derived CDR1 and CDR2 are LGHDT and YNNKEL (reference sequence). V shed 4 bases and J shed 6 bases, with 15 bases lying between them. CDR3 in DNA: TGTGCCAGCAGCCCTCCTGGGGGGGCAGATGAAAAACTGTTTTTT. This codes for CASSPPGGADEKLFF.

The rearrangement joins TRBV18 to TRBJ2-3; D might be TRBD1 (7 bases). The CDR3 covers 18 residues. Looked up from germline, CDR1 is KGHSH and CDR2 is LQKENI. Trimming removed 3 bases at V and 4 bases at J, with 23 bases between. DNA of the CDR3: TGTGCCAGCTCACCTTATCTACAGGGGACTGGACCCGCAGATACGCAGTATTTT. Encoded protein: CASSPYLQGTGPADTQYF.

This clone was recorded a few times. V is TRBV5-8 and J is TRBJ1-2, with D maybe TRBD1 (5 bases). Trimming took 2 bases from V and 1 from J, leaving 6 bases between them. Germline V lookup: CDR1 SGHTS, CDR2 YDEGEE. The CDR3 contains 13 residues. CDR3 coding DNA: TGTGCCAGCAGCTTCGACAGTAACTATGGCTACACCTTC. Protein: CASSFDSNYGYTF. Full variable domain (outside the CDR3, taken from reference TRBV5-8 and TRBJ1-2): EAGVTQSPTHLIKTRGQQATLRCSPISGHTSVYWYQQALGLGLQFLLWYDEGEERNRGNFPPRFSGRQFPNYSSELNVNALELEDSALYLCASSFDSNYGYTFGSGTRLTVV.

This clone came up a few times. The rearrangement links TRBV5-1 to TRBJ1-4, with unresolved D. This CDR3 is built from 14 residues. Per the germline V gene, CDR1 is SGHRS and CDR2 is YFSETQ. V lost 3 bases and J 0 bases, leaving 6 bases between the germline ends. For the CDR3, the DNA is TGCGCCAGCAGCTCCAGCTCAACTAATGAAAAACTGTTTTTT. It translates to CASSSSSTNEKLFF. Supplemented by reference TRBV5-1 and TRBJ1-4, the full variable domain reads KAGVTQTPRYLIKTRGQQVTLSCSPISGHRSVSWYQQTPGQGLQFLFEYFSETQRNKGNFPGRFSGRQFSNSRSEMNVSTLELGDSALYLCASSSSSTNEKLFFGSGTQLSVL.

This chain uses TRBV19 with TRBJ1-1, with TRBD1 identical over 9 bases. The germline V gene has CDR1 LNHDA and CDR2 SQIVND (reference sequence). The CDR3 runs to 12 residues. Trimming took 8 bases from V and 4 from J; bases not matched to a gene: 2. CDR3 sequence: CASGDRATEAFF. Written as DNA, the CDR3 is TGTGCCAGTGGGGACAGGGCCACTGAAGCTTTCTTT.

About this clone: The sample holds other DNA sequences that translate to the same CDR3. This chain connects TRBV12-3 or TRBV12-4 to TRBJ1-5; D uncertain. V was pared by 1 base and J by 7 bases, with 5 bases between. This CDR3 has 12 residues. The CDR3 nucleotides are TGTGCCAGCAGTTTAGGGTACCAGCCCCAGCATTTT. Its translation: CASSLGYQPQHF.

The chain joins TRBV4-3 to TRBJ1-5; no firm D call. Trimming took off 1 base at V and 9 bases at J, with 10 bases between the two ends. The CDR3 contains 13 residues. Per germline, CDR1 LGHNA and CDR2 YSLEER. CDR3 DNA: TGCGCCAGCAGCCAAGGCACAGAGGGGCCCCAGCATTTT. Protein product: CASSQGTEGPQHF.

The J gene is TRBJ2-1, the V gene TRBV4-3; D assignment may be TRBD1 or TRBD2 (5 bases each). The germline V and J ends were trimmed by 1 base and 13 bases, with 17 bases remaining between them. The CDR3 consists of 14 residues. The V gene's germline CDR1 is LGHNA and CDR2 YSLEER. CDR3 in DNA: TGCGCCAGCAGCCAAGCCGGGACCGGGACGGCACAGTTCTTC. Its protein is CASSQAGTGTAQFF.

The V gene is TRBV7-9, the J gene TRBJ2-4, with D hard to call. The germline V and J ends were trimmed by 5 bases and 0 bases, with 14 bases remaining between them. Per germline, CDR1 SEHNR and CDR2 FQNEAQ (reference sequence). This CDR3 has 16 residues. Here the CDR3 DNA reads TGTGCCAGCAGCCCGACCCGCGCCTTAGCCAAAAACATTCAGTACTTC. Translating gives CASSPTRALAKNIQYF.

This chain uses TRBV7-2 with TRBJ2-7, with D tentatively TRBD1 (5 bases). V lost 3 bases and J lost 3, with 9 bases in between. CDR3 length: 13 amino acids. Germline loops: CDR1 SGHTA, CDR2 FQGNSA. The CDR3 loop reads CASSFQGGYEQYV. CDR3 bases: TGTGCCAGCAGCTTTCAGGGTGGCTACGAGCAGTACGTC.

The chain recombines TRBV2 with TRBJ1-5, with 9 bases matching TRBD1. The CDR3 has 15 amino acids. V was pared by 5 bases and J by 6 bases, with 8 bases of the junction left unmatched. Germline-derived CDR1 and CDR2 are SNHLY and FYNNEI. The CDR3 nucleotides read TGTGCCAGCAGTTCTTGGGACAGGGTGGGTCAGCCCCAGCATTTT. Its protein product is CASSSWDRVGQPQHF.

The CDR3: CASSWRPAGGYEQYV. CDR3 DNA: TGTGCCAGCAGCTGGCGGCCAGCGGGGGGCTACGAGCAGTACGTC. The gene calls are TRBV5-6 and TRBJ2-7; 9 bases are shared with TRBD2. This CDR3 spans 15 amino acids. Germline V CDR1 and CDR2: SGHDT, YYEEEE. V lost 3 bases to trimming and J lost 3 bases; unmatched junction nucleotides: 7.

The chain recombines TRBV6-5 with TRBJ1-2; D uncertain. The CDR3 length is 15 residues. Trimming took 0 bases from V and 7 from J, leaving 15 bases between them. The germline V gene has CDR1 MNHEY and CDR2 SVGAGI. CDR3 residues: CASSYSYRRSGGYTF. For the CDR3, the DNA is TGTGCCAGCAGTTACTCGTATAGGCGTTCCGGTGGCTACACCTTC.

The chain couples TRBV29-1 to TRBJ2-1, with TRBD2 as a possible D gene (7 bases). The V end was cut by 4 bases, the J end by 2 bases, with 9 bases between. The CDR3 runs to 13 residues. The germline V gene has CDR1 SQVTM and CDR2 ANQGSEA. The CDR3 coding sequence is TGCAGCGTTGTCGGGGGGCCCTACAATGAGCAGTTCTTC. It encodes CSVVGGPYNEQFF.

This clone occurred a few times. The chain combines TRBV27 with TRBJ1-2; 8 bases align to TRBD1. Germline V gene sequence: CDR1 MNHEY, CDR2 SMNVEV (reference sequence). V shed 10 bases, J shed 7 bases, and the junction held 5 bases outside the gene matches. The CDR3 is 11 residues long. The CDR3 here is CAKTGDGGYTF. CDR3 nucleotides: TGTGCCAAGACAGGGGATGGTGGCTACACCTTC.